This T cell receptor (beta chain) derives from a study of T cells in tumors after PD-1 blockade. Study-wide background: Mean per tumor sample: 25,000 or so templates (roughly 554-100,000), some 6,000 unique clonotypes.

Genomic DNA template from tumor biopsies or peripheral blood, about 616 ng to 6,500 ng input. Note on this clone: As yet, its antigen is unknown.

This CDR3 has 15 amino acids. The germline CDR1 and CDR2 sequences are KGHSH and LQKENI. V was pared by 4 bases and J by 7 bases, with 17 bases between. The protocol was immunoSEQ multiplex PCR, while the TCRdb copy is restricted to in-frame clones and leaves out a portion. The data contain more than 6,500 clones, nearly 70% of them singletons. Whole-study findings and limits: Clonal replacement was seen across treatment, not between pre-treatment samples. Most post-therapy expanded exhausted CD8+ clones were new, undetected before treatment.

The receptor's source is a human donor with basal cell carcinoma. The V call is TRBV18, the J call TRBJ2-1, with D perhaps matching TRBD2 (5 bases). Material: tumor tissue, obtained after anti-PD-1 treatment. The CDR3 reads CASSLMEGRVNEQFF. In DNA, the CDR3 is TGTGCCAGCTCACTTATGGAAGGGCGGGTGAATGAGCAGTTCTTC.